The present T cell receptor (beta chain) was sequenced within a study of CD8 T cells in ankylosing spondylitis. TCRdb called the 5' RACE reads again in MiXCR, with one record for every CDR3 protein. Among roughly 130,000 distinct CDR3 sequences listed, roughly an eighth were seen once. There are many counts of this clonotype. The V end lost 5 bases, the J end lost 5 bases, and 27 bases lay between the germline ends. The CDR3 has 18 amino acids. Germline lookup yields CDR1 SGHAT and CDR2 FQDESV (reference sequence). Sequencing was carried out using blood, either unsorted or a sorted T cell fraction (not recorded which). V usage is TRBV11-1 and J usage is TRBJ1-2, with a possible D match to TRBD1 (5 bases). This sequence was found in a female donor with ankylosing spondylitis or in good health (not recorded which). The CDR3 loop is CASSPNIPSGMGLYGYTF. CDR3 bases: TGTGCCAGCAGCCCGAATATACCTTCAGGGATGGGGTTATATGGCTACACCTTC.